The 2 T cell receptor beta chains listed next were all sequenced from one sample in a study of cytomegalovirus exposure and HLA in healthy donors. Clones were read by immunoSEQ multiplex PCR, and TCRdb kept only the in-frame ones, dropping some. The data show under 250,000 clones, less than 85% seen once. Material: PBMCs. The receptors derive from a woman younger than 30 in good health and CMV-seronegative.

The chain combines TRBV29-1 with TRBJ1-1; D gene uncertain. Trimming removed 4 bases at V and 2 bases at J, with 11 bases between. This CDR3 contains 13 residues. From germline, CDR1 is SQVTM and CDR2 ANQGSEA. The CDR3 DNA sequence: TGCAGCGTTGCGGGGTCGGGAAACACTGAAGCTTTCTTT. Its protein product is CSVAGSGNTEAFF.

The gene calls are TRBV6-5 and TRBJ2-7; no clear D gene. Per germline, CDR1 MNHEY and CDR2 SVGAGI. The V end lost 5 bases, the J end lost 6 bases, and 14 bases lay between the germline ends. The CDR3 totals 13 residues. Here the CDR3 reads CASSPRYSREQYF. The CDR3 DNA reads TGTGCCAGCAGTCCGAGGTATTCTCGCGAGCAGTACTTC.